These 9 T cell receptor beta chains came from one sample sequenced in a study of CD8 T cells in ankylosing spondylitis. In TCRdb, the 5' RACE reads were re-called with MiXCR into one record per CDR3 protein. The repertoire consists of some 250,000 distinct CDR3 sequences, with 9.5% to 12% occurring once and the leading ten covering around 6.5%. Specimen: blood, either unsorted or a sorted T cell fraction (not recorded which). The origin of the receptors is a male donor with ankylosing spondylitis or in good health (not recorded which).

This clonotype has more than one count but fewer than ten. The chain employs TRBV5-1 and TRBJ2-5, with D possibly being TRBD2 (6 bases). Trimming took off 4 bases at V and 3 bases at J, with 13 bases between the two ends. CDR1 is SGHRS, CDR2 YFSETQ, per germline. CDR3 size: 14 residues. The CDR3 protein is CASSLGAGKETQYF. In DNA form, the CDR3 reads TGCGCCAGCAGCCTCGGGGCGGGGAAAGAGACCCAGTACTTC. Drawing the rest from reference TRBV5-1 and TRBJ2-5, the complete variable domain is KAGVTQTPRYLIKTRGQQVTLSCSPISGHRSVSWYQQTPGQGLQFLFEYFSETQRNKGNFPGRFSGRQFSNSRSEMNVSTLELGDSALYLCASSLGAGKETQYFGPGTRLLVL.

This clonotype was seen repeatedly, ten times or more. The CDR3 DNA is TGTGCCAGCAGTTACTCGAGAGGGGCCGACGAGCAGTACTTC. It codes for CASSYSRGADEQYF. The chain links TRBV6-5 to TRBJ2-7, with D perhaps assigned TRBD1 or TRBD2 (5 bases each). This CDR3 spans 14 amino acids. Trimming took 0 bases from V and 5 from J, leaving 11 bases between them. Per germline, CDR1 MNHEY and CDR2 SVGAGI.

Only a few counts were recorded for this clonotype. The V call is TRBV5-1, the J call TRBJ2-1, with a weak D call TRBD2 (6 bases). Trimming left V 5 bases short and J 8 bases short, with 17 bases between. CDR1 and CDR2 from the germline V gene are SGHRS and YFSETQ. CDR3 length equals 14 residues. CDR3 nucleotides: TGCGCCAGCAGGTCTGCGGGGCTTAGGTATGAGCAGTTCTTC. The encoded protein is CASRSAGLRYEQFF.

Many counts were recorded for this clonotype. The chain carries TRBV5-1 and TRBJ2-2; TRBD1 is a possible D gene (5 bases). The CDR3 has 14 residues. The ends were cut back, 3 bases at V and 6 bases at J, with 12 bases in the middle. Germline V gene sequence: CDR1 SGHRS, CDR2 YFSETQ. CDR3 nucleotide sequence: TGCGCCAGCAGCTCGATGACAGTGGCCGGGGAGCTGTTTTTT. Encoded protein: CASSSMTVAGELFF.

This clonotype was found many times. The chain employs TRBV7-8 and TRBJ2-7; D is unclear. The V end was cut by 5 bases, the J end by 9 bases, with 20 bases between. CDR3 size: 14 residues. The germline gives CDR1 SGHVS, CDR2 FQNEAQ. CDR3 sequence (DNA): TGTGCCAGCAGCCCCGCAACAACACGTTTATGGCAGTACTTC. It yields the protein CASSPATTRLWQYF.

This clonotype was counted many times. The chain carries TRBV11-3 and TRBJ2-1; D gene uncertain. There are 13 residues in the CDR3. With 1 base removed from V and 5 bases from J, the gap between germline ends came to 6 bases. Germline assignment: CDR1 SGHNT and CDR2 YENEEA. The CDR3 region has the DNA TGTGCCAGCAGCTTAGGCAGAAACAATGAGCAGTTCTTC. Translation: CASSLGRNNEQFF.

This clonotype appeared a few times. The V and J genes are TRBV20-1 and TRBJ2-3; a weak D match, TRBD2 (6 bases). Germline-derived CDR1 and CDR2 are DFQATT and SNEGSKA (reference sequence). V lost 5 bases and J lost 3, with 15 bases in between. This CDR3 comprises 14 residues. CDR3 in amino acids: CSAHPSVVTDTQYF. CDR3 sequence (DNA): TGCAGTGCTCACCCTAGCGTAGTGACAGATACGCAGTATTTT.

The rearrangement joins TRBV3-1 to TRBJ2-5; unclear D gene. V was pared by 1 base and J by 5 bases, with 5 bases between. CDR3 size: 12 residues. The germline gives CDR1 LGHDT, CDR2 YNNKEL (reference sequence). The CDR3 DNA is TGTGCCAGCAGCCAAGCATGGGAGACCCAGTACTTC. Encoded protein: CASSQAWETQYF.

A remark on this clonotype: This may come from a read error, since a much larger clone is one base off. This CDR3 reads CCAYMDGFYTDTQYF. The CDR3, as DNA: TGCTGTGCTTATATGGACGGATTCTACACAGATACGCAGTATTTT. The genes are TRBV20-1 and TRBJ2-3; D ambiguous. CDR1 and CDR2 from the germline V gene are DFQATT and SNEGSKA (reference sequence). This CDR3 is 15 amino acids long.